The subject of this entry is one T cell receptor beta chain. This sample is part of a study of shared T cell receptors in the human thymus. Germline V lookup: CDR1 SGDLS, CDR2 YYNGEE. CDR3 length: 14 residues. J lost 9 bases, V lost 3 bases, and 5 bases had no gene match. The protocol was immunoSEQ multiplex PCR, while the TCRdb copy is restricted to in-frame clones and leaves out a portion. The repertoire holds over 65,000 clones, with about 95% as singletons. The sequenced sample consisted of thymocytes. The chain employs TRBV9 and TRBJ2-1; 11 nucleotides align to TRBD2. The receptor's source is a human donor. In nucleotides, the CDR3 is TGTGCCAGCAGCGAGGGGACTAGCGGCTGTGAGCAGTTCTTC. This codes for CASSEGTSGCEQFF.